This note documents a single T cell receptor (beta chain) sequence. The target antigen is unknown. V lost 4 bases to trimming and J lost 10 bases, with 11 bases between them. The CDR3 sequence is 12 residues long. From germline, CDR1 is SGHDN and CDR2 FVKESK. The source of the sample is a study of shared clonotypes between healthy human individuals. The study, taken as a whole, reports: Against clonotypes common to all four donors, non-shared ones had lower generation probabilities.

Selected positively for CCR7 and CD45RO-negative, naive CD8 cells excluded terminally differentiated effector memory CD45RA+ cells. The protocol was immunoSEQ multiplex PCR, while the TCRdb copy is restricted to in-frame clones and leaves out a portion. This sample has over 800,000 clones; 80% to 95% occur once, and the top ten carry 24%. The sequence came from a man younger than 45 in good health. This chain connects TRBV14 to TRBJ2-1; D is unresolved. The sample consisted of naive CD8+ T cells sorted from blood. Here the CDR3 reads CASSPWGSEQFF. CDR3 nucleotide sequence: TGTGCCAGCAGCCCCTGGGGTAGCGAGCAGTTCTTC.